This TCR beta chain is drawn from a study of blood T cells in healthy people across ages. V lost 5 bases and J lost 9; bases outside the gene matches: 16. The germline V gene encodes CDR1 SQVTM and CDR2 ANQGSEA. CDR3 length: 15 residues. A second PCR of roughly 7 to 11 cycles used a sample-barcoded 5' primer and a J-beta primer mix. TCRdb passed the 5' RACE reads through MiXCR, listing each CDR3 protein once. The sample contains roughly 720,000 distinct CDR3 sequences, approximately 55% of which appear only once. V and J are TRBV29-1 and TRBJ2-5; 9 bases are shared with TRBD1. The receptor was isolated from an elderly man in good health. The material sequenced was blood. The CDR3 sequence is CSVTQGAGRDLSQYF. CDR3 nucleotides: TGCAGCGTTACACAGGGGGCCGGGAGAGACCTATCCCAGTACTTC.